The clone carrying this TCR beta chain was picked up a small number of times. Its antigen is currently unknown. This sample is drawn from a study of cytomegalovirus exposure and HLA in healthy donors. Study context: Within an early data release were tens of millions of unique TCRs drawn from HLA-typed donors. Overall study findings and caveats: Some highly shared sequence variants likely arose as a pipeline artifact. CMV antigen specificity of a few CMV-associated chains was confirmed in vitro.

Primers: 60 Vbeta forward and 13 Jbeta reverse. Assay: immunoSEQ multiplex PCR; the TCRdb copy retains only in-frame clones and omits some. The sample consists of under 250,000 clones, approximately 79% of them appearing once. The receptor comes from a man aged 50-60 years in good health and CMV-seronegative. Source material: PBMCs.

CDR3 sequence (DNA): TGTGCCAGCAGCTTCGGGACGACAGGGGCAGAGGAGACCCAGTACTTC. Its translation is CASSFGTTGAEETQYF. The J gene is TRBJ2-5, the V gene TRBV11-2; 8 positions agree with TRBD1. The CDR3 spans 16 residues. Germline CDR1 is SGHAT and CDR2 is FQNNGV. V was clipped by 3 bases and J by 5 bases; unmatched bases: 11. The entire variable domain, with the rest obtained from reference TRBV11-2 and TRBJ2-5, is as follows: EAGVAQSPRYKIIEKRQSVAFWCNPISGHATLYWYQQILGQGPKLLIQFQNNGVVDDSQLPKDRFSAERLKGVDSTLKIQPAKLEDSAVYLCASSFGTTGAEETQYFGPGTRLLVL.